The T cell receptor beta chain described here comes from a study of T and B cells in COVID-19 patients. Study-wide context: Blood was sampled from COVID-19 patients who were either actively infected or recovered. Most recovered patients had mild to moderate COVID-19 treated as outpatients.

BIOMED2 TRB-A/B primer pools were used in multiplex TRB PCR. In TCRdb, the multiplex PCR reads were re-called with MiXCR into one record per CDR3 protein. The sample shows about 15,000 distinct CDR3 sequences, under 30% of them seen only once. Study-wide results and limits: Of approximately 2,400 TCR clusters found only in the recovered cohort, approximately 34 had low generation probability.

A few counts support this clonotype. Its antigen is currently unknown. From blood, roughly 220-550 ng of genomic DNA served as TRB template. Trimming cost V 2 bases and J 1 base, with 15 bases left between them. In germline, CDR1 is SGHNT, CDR2 YYREEE (reference sequence). This CDR3 has 16 amino acids. V gene TRBV5-4 combines with J gene TRBJ2-5; no reliable D call. Sequenced: blood. This TCR derives from a human donor who had recovered from COVID-19. As DNA, the CDR3 is TGTGCCAGCAGCTTAACCGGACGGCGAATCCAAGAGACCCAGTACTTC. It encodes CASSLTGRRIQETQYF.